This T cell receptor (beta chain) was retrieved from a study of T-cell reconstitution after alpha-beta-depleted transplantation in children. A library of TCRbeta sequences, prepared with unique molecular identifiers, was generated. TCRdb reanalysed the PCR reads using MiXCR and keeps one entry per CDR3 protein. The table has hundreds of thousands of distinct CDR3 sequences, 30% to 35% seen once. The ends were cut back, 4 bases at V and 0 bases at J, with 21 bases in the middle. Per the germline V gene, CDR1 is MNHEY and CDR2 is SVGEGT. The CDR3 contains 18 residues. This chain joins TRBV6-2 or TRBV6-3 and TRBJ1-1; D remains unclear. Sequenced here: PBMCs from the stem cell graft donor, sampled from the stem cell graft. The receptor comes from a human donor who donated a stem cell graft to a child with aplastic anemia. CDR3 DNA sequence: TGTGCCAGCAGTTTCCCGCTTACCGGGGTAACAATGAACACTGAAGCTTTCTTT. Translating it yields CASSFPLTGVTMNTEAFF.